These 14 T cell receptor beta chains were all obtained from the same sample, sequenced in a study of post-analysis software for immune sequencing data. Presence of unique molecular identifiers characterized the TCR beta cDNA libraries. TCRdb analysed the PCR reads with MiXCR anew, one entry per CDR3 protein. In the table there are some 160,000 distinct CDR3 sequences, roughly 40% of which are singletons. This sample comprised blood, obtained after autologous hematopoietic stem cell transplantation. The receptor set was obtained from a girl aged 5-17 years with multiple sclerosis.

The count of this clonotype is one. The chain recombines TRBV5-6 with TRBJ1-2; D is unresolved. Germline loops: CDR1 SGHDT, CDR2 YYEEEE. The V end was cut by 3 bases, the J end by 7 bases, with 10 bases between. The CDR3 is 12 amino acids. For the CDR3, the DNA is TGTGCCAGCAGCTGGTGGGATGGTGGCTACACCTTC. Residues: CASSWWDGGYTF. Filled out from reference TRBV5-6 and TRBJ1-2, the complete variable domain reads DAGVTQSPTHLIKTRGQQVTLRCSPKSGHDTVSWYQQALGQGPQFIFQYYEEEERQRGNFPDRFSGHQFPNYSSELNVNALLLGDSALYLCASSWWDGGYTFGSGTRLTVV.

This clonotype was observed a few times. The chain links TRBV7-2 to TRBJ2-7, with TRBD1 matching over 9 bases. V was pared by 0 bases and J by 4 bases, with 7 bases of the junction left unmatched. The CDR3 sequence is 16 residues long. The germline CDR1 and CDR2 sequences are SGHTA and FQGNSA. This CDR3 reads CASSLAATGGWYEQYF. The CDR3, as DNA: TGTGCCAGCAGCTTAGCGGCCACAGGGGGCTGGTACGAGCAGTACTTC.

This clonotype was detected only a few times. The chain carries TRBV20-1 and TRBJ2-5; a possible D gene is TRBD2 (6 bases). The germline V gene has CDR1 DFQATT and CDR2 SNEGSKA (reference sequence). The CDR3 extends over 17 amino acids. V was trimmed by 5 bases and J by 0 bases, leaving 22 bases between them. CDR3 residues: CSAQTSRGGWYQETQYF. The CDR3 DNA reads as TGCAGTGCTCAGACTAGTCGTGGGGGGTGGTACCAAGAGACCCAGTACTTC.

This clonotype was seen only a few times. Relative to the germline gene, one junction end is altered; a read error may explain this. The rearrangement links TRBV7-7 to TRBJ2-4, with TRBD2 matching over 7 bases. In germline, CDR1 is SSHAT, CDR2 FNYEAQ (reference sequence). The CDR3 runs to 14 residues. The CDR3 coding sequence is TGTGCTAGCAGCCCGCTGGGGGGGGAGGACATTCAGTACTTC. Translated, it gives CASSPLGGEDIQYF.

V usage is TRBV5-1 and J usage is TRBJ2-3; possibly TRBD2 for D (5 bases). The CDR3 has 15 amino acids. Germline V CDR1 and CDR2: SGHRS, YFSETQ. V gave up 3 bases and J gave up 4 bases, with 15 bases separating them. CDR3 loop: CASSSLFDGADTQYF. In DNA, the CDR3 is TGCGCCAGCAGCTCGCTCTTTGACGGGGCAGATACGCAGTATTTT.

This clonotype has a handful of counts. The chain couples TRBV28 to TRBJ2-7; 8 bases line up with TRBD2. CDR1 is MDHEN, CDR2 SYDVKM, per germline. There are 15 residues in the CDR3. The V gene end was trimmed by 6 bases and the J gene end by 4 bases; junction bases not matched to a gene: 11. This chain's CDR3 is CASSSPRGGGYEQYF. CDR3 sequence (DNA): TGTGCCAGCAGCTCACCCCGGGGGGGCGGGTACGAGCAGTACTTC.

V gene TRBV20-1 combines with J gene TRBJ2-5; 10 nucleotides agree with TRBD2. CDR1 and CDR2 (germline): DFQATT, SNEGSKA (reference sequence). This CDR3 comprises 15 residues. The J segment lost 5 bases and the V segment lost 6 bases, leaving 12 bases of the junction unmatched. This CDR3 is CSAPRTSGGGETQYF. The CDR3 bases are TGCAGTGCCCCGCGGACTAGCGGAGGGGGGGAGACCCAGTACTTC.

This clonotype was seen more than once but under ten times. This sequence joins TRBV7-8 and TRBJ2-7, with 7 bases identical to TRBD1. The CDR3 covers 14 residues. Germline lookup yields CDR1 SGHVS and CDR2 FQNEAQ. Trimming cost V 5 bases and J 5 bases; bases outside gene matches: 9. CDR3 sequence (DNA): TGTGCCAGCAGCCCACAGGGGATAGCAGACGAGCAGTACTTC. It codes for CASSPQGIADEQYF.

The chain is built from TRBV9 and TRBJ1-2, with 8 bases identical to TRBD1. Germline assignment: CDR1 SGDLS and CDR2 YYNGEE. The CDR3 is made up of 14 amino acids. Losses at the gene ends were 4 bases for V and 5 bases for J; bases not matched to a gene: 7. This CDR3 is CASSPGTGTYGYTF. The CDR3 DNA follows: TGTGCCAGCAGCCCCGGGACAGGAACTTATGGCTACACCTTC.

The chain uses TRBV6-5 and TRBJ2-3, with 13 bases lining up with TRBD2. Losses at the gene ends were 4 bases for V and 1 base for J; bases not matched to a gene: 14. The CDR3 length is 20 residues. CDR1 and CDR2 (germline): MNHEY, SVGAGI. In DNA form, the CDR3 reads TGTGCCAGCAGTTCCATCAGGACTAGCGGGAGTAGGATGGGCACAGATACGCAGTATTTT. Its translation: CASSSIRTSGSRMGTDTQYF.

Only a few counts were recorded for this clonotype. The chain employs TRBV10-3 and TRBJ1-2; TRBD1 aligns across 9 bases. Germline V CDR1 and CDR2: ENHRY, SYGVKD. The CDR3 contains 14 residues. Germline trimming cut 8 bases from V and 3 bases from J; bases unmatched to any gene: 7. CDR3 loop: CAIFGTGLDYGYTF. The CDR3 DNA reads as TGTGCCATCTTTGGGACAGGGTTGGACTATGGCTACACCTTC.

V is TRBV7-3 and J is TRBJ2-3; 14 bases agree with TRBD2. J lost 1 base, V lost 5 bases, and 14 bases had no gene match. The CDR3 has 20 residues. Per germline, CDR1 SGHTA and CDR2 FQGTGA. The CDR3 here is CASSRTTPGLAGEGTDTQYF. The CDR3 nucleotides read TGTGCCAGCAGCCGGACCACGCCGGGACTAGCGGGGGAGGGCACAGATACGCAGTATTTT.

On this clonotype itself: A much larger clone lies a single base off, so this may be a read error. The chain carries TRBV20-1 and TRBJ2-1; TRBD2 matches 10 bases. The J segment lost 1 base and the V segment lost 6 bases, leaving 6 bases of the junction unmatched. CDR1 is DFQATT and CDR2 is SNEGSKA in the germline V gene (reference sequence). The CDR3 loop spans 15 amino acids. The CDR3 DNA follows: TGCAGTGCCACAACTAGCGGGGTGTCCTACAATGAGCAGTTCTTC. Encoded protein: CSATTSGVSYNEQFF.

CDR3 coding DNA: TGCAGTGCTCCACAGGGTGTAGAACTGTTTTTT. Residues: CSAPQGVELFF. The chain combines TRBV20-1 with TRBJ1-4; tentative D call: TRBD1 (6 bases). The CDR3 consists of 11 residues. Trimming left V 5 bases short and J 12 bases short, with 13 bases between. Per germline, CDR1 DFQATT and CDR2 SNEGSKA (reference sequence).